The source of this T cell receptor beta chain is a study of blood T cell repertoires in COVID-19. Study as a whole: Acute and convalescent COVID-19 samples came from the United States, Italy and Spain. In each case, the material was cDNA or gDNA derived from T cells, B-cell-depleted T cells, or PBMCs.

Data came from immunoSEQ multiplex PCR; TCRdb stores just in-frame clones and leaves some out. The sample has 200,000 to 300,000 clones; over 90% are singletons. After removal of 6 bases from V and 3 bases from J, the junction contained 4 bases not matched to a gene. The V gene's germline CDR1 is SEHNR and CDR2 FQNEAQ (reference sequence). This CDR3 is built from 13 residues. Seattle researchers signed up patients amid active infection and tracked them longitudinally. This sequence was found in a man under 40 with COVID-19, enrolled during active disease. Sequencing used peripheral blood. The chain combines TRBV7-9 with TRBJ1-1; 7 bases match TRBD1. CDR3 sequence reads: CASSYTGDTEAFF. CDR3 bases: TGTGCCAGCAGTTATACAGGGGACACTGAAGCTTTCTTT.